The 15 T cell receptor beta chains given below trace back to one sample, sequenced in a study of yellow fever vaccine responses in identical twins. MiXCR, run by TCRdb on the RT-PCR reads, gives a single entry per CDR3 protein. The sample lists fewer than 11,000 distinct CDR3 sequences, around 78% occurring once. The source was T cells from blood (PBMCs), unsorted or a sorted subset (not recorded which), collected before or after yellow fever vaccination (not recorded which). Source of these receptors: a woman aged 18-29 years who received the yellow fever vaccine.

V is TRBV4-2 and J is TRBJ1-5; possible D gene TRBD1, 6 bases. The CDR3 contains 15 residues. In germline, CDR1 is LGHNA, CDR2 YNFKEQ. The ends were cut back, 0 bases at V and 8 bases at J, with 14 bases in the middle. The CDR3 reads CASSQEDSPIEPQHF. The CDR3 coding sequence is TGTGCCAGCAGCCAAGAGGACAGCCCAATCGAGCCCCAGCATTTT.

The V call is TRBV11-2, the J call TRBJ2-5; 10 nucleotides line up with TRBD2. Germline V lookup: CDR1 SGHAT, CDR2 FQNNGV. Trimming removed 4 bases from V and 5 bases from J; junction bases left unmatched: 7. There are 15 residues in the CDR3. The CDR3 DNA sequence: TGTGCCAGCAGCTCAGCGGGAGGGGTGGCGGAGACCCAGTACTTC. It specifies CASSSAGGVAETQYF.

The chain joins TRBV23-1 to TRBJ1-1, with D perhaps TRBD1 (6 bases). TRBV23-1 qualifies as an ORF whose function is uncertain. V gave up 6 bases and J gave up 0 bases, with 20 bases separating them. The CDR3 runs 17 residues. The DNA for the CDR3 is TGCGCCAGCAGGCGGAGGGGGAGATTTTGGGTGAACACTGAAGCTTTCTTT. Residues: CASRRRGRFWVNTEAFF.

This chain uses TRBV14 with TRBJ2-3; D possibly corresponds to TRBD1 (6 bases). V lost 0 bases and J 5 bases, leaving 18 bases between the germline ends. CDR3 size: 17 residues. Germline CDR1 and CDR2: SGHDN and FVKESK. This CDR3 is CASSQEPAGAVGDTQYF. CDR3 DNA sequence: TGTGCCAGCAGCCAAGAGCCGGCAGGGGCGGTGGGAGATACGCAGTATTTT.

V is TRBV20-1 and J is TRBJ1-6; TRBD1 aligns across 7 bases. Germline V gene lookup returns CDR1 DFQATT and CDR2 SNEGSKA (reference sequence). The CDR3 is 15 amino acids. J lost 5 bases, V lost 3 bases, and 7 bases had no gene match. CDR3 loop: CSASPGTADNSPLHF. The CDR3 nucleotides read TGCAGTGCTAGCCCCGGGACAGCTGATAATTCACCCCTCCACTTT.

The genes are TRBV6-1 and TRBJ1-1, with TRBD1 matching over 8 bases. The CDR3 is 14 amino acids. The V segment lost 6 bases and the J segment 2 bases; nucleotides outside the gene matches: 5. Per the germline V gene, CDR1 is MNHNS and CDR2 is SASEGT. CDR3 nucleotides: TGTGCCAGCAGGGCGACAGGGGCCAACACTGAAGCTTTCTTT. Amino acid sequence: CASRATGANTEAFF.

The V call is TRBV20-1, the J call TRBJ1-4; tentative D call: TRBD1 (6 bases). This CDR3 is 13 amino acids long. Trimming shortened V by 6 bases and J by 7 bases, and 15 bases separated the two germline ends. Germline V gene lookup returns CDR1 DFQATT and CDR2 SNEGSKA (reference sequence). CDR3 in amino acids: CSATGIGSEKLFF. CDR3 DNA: TGCAGTGCAACAGGGATAGGGAGTGAAAAACTGTTTTTT.

The gene calls are TRBV20-1 and TRBJ2-7, with D unclear. The CDR3 is 12 amino acids. Per germline, CDR1 DFQATT and CDR2 SNEGSKA (reference sequence). Trimming pared 3 bases from V and 0 bases from J, leaving 6 bases between. The CDR3 loop is CSASASSYEQYV. CDR3 bases: TGCAGTGCTAGTGCTAGCTCCTACGAGCAGTACGTC.

The CDR3 spells CASRPGTGGQETQYF. CDR3 sequence (DNA): TGTGCCAGCAGACCCGGGACAGGGGGCCAAGAGACCCAGTACTTC. J is TRBJ2-5 and V is TRBV28; 11 bases map to TRBD1. Trimming removed 6 bases from V and 1 base from J; junction bases left unmatched: 4. Germline CDR1 MDHEN, CDR2 SYDVKM. The CDR3 runs to 15 residues.

The V gene is TRBV13, the J gene TRBJ2-7; the D gene is possibly TRBD1 (5 bases). This CDR3 has 14 amino acids. V dropped 10 bases and J dropped 0 bases, with 16 bases sitting between them. Germline CDR1 and CDR2: PRHDT and FYEKMQ (reference sequence). The CDR3 DNA reads TGTGCCACCAAGGACACCCCCAGCTCCTACGAGCAGTACGTC. Its protein is CATKDTPSSYEQYV.

In nucleotides, the CDR3 is TGTGCCAGTAGTAGGGGACGAAACACCGGGGAGCTGTTTTTT. This translates into CASSRGRNTGELFF. The chain employs TRBV19 and TRBJ2-2; D is tentatively TRBD1 or TRBD2 (5 bases each). Trimming removed 4 bases from V and 2 bases from J, with 8 bases in between. Per the germline V gene, CDR1 is LNHDA and CDR2 is SQIVND (reference sequence). The CDR3 covers 14 residues. The complete variable domain, with remaining parts taken from reference TRBV19 and TRBJ2-2, reads DGGITQSPKYLFRKEGQNVTLSCEQNLNHDAMYWYRQDPGQGLRLIYYSQIVNDFQKGDIAEGYSVSREKKESFPLTVTSAQKNPTAFYLCASSRGRNTGELFFGEGSRLTVL.

The V call is TRBV11-3, the J call TRBJ2-7; D unclear. The CDR3 extends over 14 amino acids. With 1 base removed from V and 6 bases from J, the gap between germline ends came to 13 bases. Germline-derived CDR1 and CDR2 are SGHNT and YENEEA. The chain's CDR3 is CASSLAVTAGEQYF. CDR3 coding DNA: TGTGCCAGCAGCTTAGCAGTAACAGCTGGCGAGCAGTACTTC.

This clonotype was observed a few times. V is TRBV29-1 and J is TRBJ2-1, with TRBD2 as a possible D gene (6 bases). CDR3 length equals 15 residues. Between the trimmed V and J ends, which lost 4 bases and 7 bases, there was a span of 20 bases. CDR1 and CDR2 (germline): SQVTM, ANQGSEA. In DNA, the CDR3 is TGCAGCGTTGTCCCGGGACTTCAGTTCCTAAATGAGCAGTTCTTC. Amino acid sequence: CSVVPGLQFLNEQFF.

This clonotype has just a few counts. The rearrangement links TRBV29-1 to TRBJ2-1; 8 bases map to TRBD2. The germline CDR1 and CDR2 sequences are SQVTM and ANQGSEA. This CDR3 is built from 12 residues. After removal of 6 bases from V and 4 bases from J, the junction contained 2 bases not matched to a gene. The CDR3, as DNA: TGCAGCGTGGAGCGGGGGTACAATGAGCAGTTCTTC. It yields the protein CSVERGYNEQFF.

This chain uses TRBV5-4 with TRBJ1-1, with D perhaps matching TRBD1 (5 bases). Germline CDR1 and CDR2: SGHNT and YYREEE (reference sequence). The length of the CDR3 is 15 residues. The V end was cut by 4 bases, the J end by 7 bases, with 20 bases between. The CDR3 reads CASSQDNAVGIEAFF. The CDR3 nucleotides read TGTGCCAGCAGCCAGGACAATGCGGTGGGGATTGAAGCTTTCTTT.